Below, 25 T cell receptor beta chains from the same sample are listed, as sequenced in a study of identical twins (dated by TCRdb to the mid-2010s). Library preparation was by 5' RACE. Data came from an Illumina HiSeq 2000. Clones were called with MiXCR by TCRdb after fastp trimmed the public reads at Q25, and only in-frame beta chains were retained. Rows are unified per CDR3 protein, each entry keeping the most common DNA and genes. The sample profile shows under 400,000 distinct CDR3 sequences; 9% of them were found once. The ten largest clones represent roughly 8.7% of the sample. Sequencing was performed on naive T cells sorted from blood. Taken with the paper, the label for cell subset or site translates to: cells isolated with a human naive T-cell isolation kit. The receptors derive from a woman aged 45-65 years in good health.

CDR3 DNA sequence: TGTGCCAGCAGCCCCAGCGGTGGGGGGTTAGCTTTCTTT. Protein sequence: CASSPSGGGLAFF. The V call is TRBV7-9, the J call TRBJ1-1; maybe TRBD1 (5 bases). The CDR3 is 13 residues long. V was clipped by 5 bases and J by 10 bases, with 17 bases between them. Germline CDR1 reads SEHNR; CDR2 reads FQNEAQ (reference sequence).

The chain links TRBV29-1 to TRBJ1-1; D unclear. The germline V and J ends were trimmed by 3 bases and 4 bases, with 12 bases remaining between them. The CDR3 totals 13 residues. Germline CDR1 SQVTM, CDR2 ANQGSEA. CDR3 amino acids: CSVDPQFTTEAFF. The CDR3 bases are TGCAGCGTTGATCCCCAATTTACCACTGAAGCTTTCTTT. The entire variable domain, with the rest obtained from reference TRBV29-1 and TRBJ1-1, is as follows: SAVISQKPSRDICQRGTSLTIQCQVDSQVTMMFWYRQQPGQSLTLIATANQGSEATYESGFVIDKFPISRPNLTFSTLTVSNMSPEDSSIYLCSVDPQFTTEAFFGQGTRLTVV.

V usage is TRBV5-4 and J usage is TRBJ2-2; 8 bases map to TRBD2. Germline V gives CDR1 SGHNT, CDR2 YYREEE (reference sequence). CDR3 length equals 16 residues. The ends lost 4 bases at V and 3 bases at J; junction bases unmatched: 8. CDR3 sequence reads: CASSHELAGYTGELFF. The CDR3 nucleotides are TGTGCCAGCAGCCATGAATTAGCGGGGTACACCGGGGAGCTGTTTTTT.

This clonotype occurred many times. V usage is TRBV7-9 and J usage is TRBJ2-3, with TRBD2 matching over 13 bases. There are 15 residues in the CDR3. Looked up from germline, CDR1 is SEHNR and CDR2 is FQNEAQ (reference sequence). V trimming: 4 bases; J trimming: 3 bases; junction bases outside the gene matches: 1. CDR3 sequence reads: CASSWTSGRTDTQYF. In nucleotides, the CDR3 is TGTGCCAGCAGCTGGACTAGCGGGAGAACAGATACGCAGTATTTT.

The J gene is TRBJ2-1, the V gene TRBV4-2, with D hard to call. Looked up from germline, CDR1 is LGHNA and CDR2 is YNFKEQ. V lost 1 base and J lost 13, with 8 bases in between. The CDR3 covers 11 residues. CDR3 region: CASSQGALQFF. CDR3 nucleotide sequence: TGTGCCAGCAGCCAAGGCGCTTTACAGTTCTTC.

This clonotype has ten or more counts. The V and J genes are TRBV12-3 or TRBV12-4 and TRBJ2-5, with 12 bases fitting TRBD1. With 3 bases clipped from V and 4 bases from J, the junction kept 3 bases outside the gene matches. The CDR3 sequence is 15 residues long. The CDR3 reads CASSLGQGAGETQYF. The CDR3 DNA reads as TGTGCCAGCAGTTTGGGACAGGGGGCAGGAGAGACCCAGTACTTC.

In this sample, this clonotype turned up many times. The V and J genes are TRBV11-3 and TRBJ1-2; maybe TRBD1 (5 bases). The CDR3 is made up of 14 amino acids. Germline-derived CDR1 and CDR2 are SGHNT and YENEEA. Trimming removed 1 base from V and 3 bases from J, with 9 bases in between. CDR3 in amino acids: CASSLGQRDYGYTF. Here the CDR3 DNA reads TGTGCCAGCAGCTTAGGACAGCGGGACTATGGCTACACCTTC.

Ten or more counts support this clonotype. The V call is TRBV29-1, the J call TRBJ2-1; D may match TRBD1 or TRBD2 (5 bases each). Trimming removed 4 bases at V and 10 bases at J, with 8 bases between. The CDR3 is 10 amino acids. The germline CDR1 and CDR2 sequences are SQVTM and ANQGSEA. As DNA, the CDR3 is TGCAGCGTTGGCAGGGAGGAGCAGTTCTTC. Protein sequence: CSVGREEQFF.

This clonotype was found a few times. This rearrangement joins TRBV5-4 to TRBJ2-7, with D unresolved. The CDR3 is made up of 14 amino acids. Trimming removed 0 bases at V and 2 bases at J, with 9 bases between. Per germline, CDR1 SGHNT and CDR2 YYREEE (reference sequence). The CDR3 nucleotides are TGTGCCAGCAGCTTGGATTCATTTACCTACGAGCAGTACTTC. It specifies CASSLDSFTYEQYF.

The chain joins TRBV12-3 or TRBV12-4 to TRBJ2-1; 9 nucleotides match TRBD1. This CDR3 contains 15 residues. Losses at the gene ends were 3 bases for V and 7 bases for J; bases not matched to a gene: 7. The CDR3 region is CASSLARDRVNEQFF. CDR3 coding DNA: TGTGCCAGCAGTTTGGCCCGGGACAGGGTAAATGAGCAGTTCTTC.

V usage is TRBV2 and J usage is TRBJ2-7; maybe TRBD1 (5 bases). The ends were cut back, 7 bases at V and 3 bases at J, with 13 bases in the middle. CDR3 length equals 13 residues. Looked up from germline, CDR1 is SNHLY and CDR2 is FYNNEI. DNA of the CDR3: TGTGCCAGCACTGGGGCCGGGTACTACGAGCAGTACGTC. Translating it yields CASTGAGYYEQYV.

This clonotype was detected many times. The CDR3 sequence is CAWSTGLGTGELFF. The CDR3 DNA follows: TGTGCCTGGAGTACAGGACTAGGGACCGGGGAGCTGTTTTTT. The chain combines TRBV30 with TRBJ2-2, with 7 positions matching TRBD2. Unmatched junction bases numbered 5, after V lost 2 bases and J lost 5 bases. This CDR3 region has 14 residues. Germline V gene sequence: CDR1 GTSNPN, CDR2 SVGIG (reference sequence).

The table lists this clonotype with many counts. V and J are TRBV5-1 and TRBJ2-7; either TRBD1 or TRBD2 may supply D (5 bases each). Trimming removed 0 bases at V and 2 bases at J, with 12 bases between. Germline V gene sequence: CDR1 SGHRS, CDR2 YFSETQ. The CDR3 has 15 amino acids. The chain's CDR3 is CASSLGGEGPYEQYF. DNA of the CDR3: TGCGCCAGCAGCTTGGGGGGAGAGGGACCCTACGAGCAGTACTTC.

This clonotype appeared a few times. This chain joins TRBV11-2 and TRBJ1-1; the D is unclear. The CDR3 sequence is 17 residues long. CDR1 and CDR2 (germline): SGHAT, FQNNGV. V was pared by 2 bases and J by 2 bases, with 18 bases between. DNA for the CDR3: TGTGCCAGCAGCTTATACCCGGGAGGAATCCATAACACTGAAGCTTTCTTT. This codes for CASSLYPGGIHNTEAFF.

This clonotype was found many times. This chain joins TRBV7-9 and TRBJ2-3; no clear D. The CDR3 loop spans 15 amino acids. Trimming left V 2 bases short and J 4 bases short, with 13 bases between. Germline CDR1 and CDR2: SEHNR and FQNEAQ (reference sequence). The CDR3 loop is CASSLTPIGPDTQYF. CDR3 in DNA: TGTGCCAGCAGCTTAACTCCCATTGGCCCAGATACGCAGTATTTT.

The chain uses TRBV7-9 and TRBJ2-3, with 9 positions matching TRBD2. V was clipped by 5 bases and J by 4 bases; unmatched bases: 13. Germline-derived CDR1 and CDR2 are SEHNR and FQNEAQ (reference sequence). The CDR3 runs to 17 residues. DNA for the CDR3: TGTGCCAGCAGCCCCTCGGGCGGGAGGGGTTCCGCAGATACGCAGTATTTT. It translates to CASSPSGGRGSADTQYF.

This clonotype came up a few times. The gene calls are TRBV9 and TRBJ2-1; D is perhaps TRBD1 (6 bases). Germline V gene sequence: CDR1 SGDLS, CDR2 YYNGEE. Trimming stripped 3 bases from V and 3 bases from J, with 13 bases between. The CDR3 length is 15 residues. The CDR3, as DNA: TGTGCCAGCAGCGCACAGGGTTCGGTCTACAATGAGCAGTTCTTC. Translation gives CASSAQGSVYNEQFF.

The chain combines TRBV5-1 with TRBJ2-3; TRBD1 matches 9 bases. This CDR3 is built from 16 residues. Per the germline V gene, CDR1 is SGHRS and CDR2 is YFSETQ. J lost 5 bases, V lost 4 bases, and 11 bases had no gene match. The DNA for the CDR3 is TGCGCCAGCAGCCAGAACAGGGGGCTTGTGAGAGATACGCAGTATTTT. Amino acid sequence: CASSQNRGLVRDTQYF.

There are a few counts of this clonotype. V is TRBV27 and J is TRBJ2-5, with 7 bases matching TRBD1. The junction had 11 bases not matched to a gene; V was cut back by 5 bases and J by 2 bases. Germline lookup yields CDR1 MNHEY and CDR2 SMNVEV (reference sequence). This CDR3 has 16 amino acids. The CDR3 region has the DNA TGTGCCAGCAGTCTAACCCTCGGGACAGCACAAGAGACCCAGTACTTC. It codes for CASSLTLGTAQETQYF.

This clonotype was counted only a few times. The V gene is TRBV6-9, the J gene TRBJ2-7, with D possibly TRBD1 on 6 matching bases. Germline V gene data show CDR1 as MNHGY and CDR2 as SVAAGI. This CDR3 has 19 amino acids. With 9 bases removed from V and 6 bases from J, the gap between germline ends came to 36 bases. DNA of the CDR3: TGTGCCAGATGTTTCGGGGCGCTGGCCGAACAGGGATGGGGGTCCGAGCAGTACGTC. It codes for CARCFGALAEQGWGSEQYV.

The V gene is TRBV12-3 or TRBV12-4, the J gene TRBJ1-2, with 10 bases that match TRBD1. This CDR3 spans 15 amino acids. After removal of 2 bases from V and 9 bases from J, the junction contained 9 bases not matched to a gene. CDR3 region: CASSLSETGGRSYTF. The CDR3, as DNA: TGTGCCAGCAGTTTATCCGAGACAGGGGGCAGAAGCTACACCTTC.

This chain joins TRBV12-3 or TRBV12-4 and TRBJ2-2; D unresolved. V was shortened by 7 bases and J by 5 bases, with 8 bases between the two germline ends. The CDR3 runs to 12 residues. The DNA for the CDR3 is TGTGCCAGCAAGAGGCAAACCGGGGAGCTGTTTTTT. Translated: CASKRQTGELFF.

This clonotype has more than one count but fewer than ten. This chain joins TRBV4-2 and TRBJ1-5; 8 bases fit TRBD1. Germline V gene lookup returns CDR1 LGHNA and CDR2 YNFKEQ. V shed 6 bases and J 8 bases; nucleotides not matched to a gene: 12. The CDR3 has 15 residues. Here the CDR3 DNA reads TGTGCCAGCAGTCCCGGGACAGGTCTTAGGGAGCCCCAGCATTTT. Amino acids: CASSPGTGLREPQHF.

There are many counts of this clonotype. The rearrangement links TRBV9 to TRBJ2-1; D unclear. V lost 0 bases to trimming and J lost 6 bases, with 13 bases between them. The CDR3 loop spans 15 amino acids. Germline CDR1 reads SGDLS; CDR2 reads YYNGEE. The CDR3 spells CASSVGVASINEQFF. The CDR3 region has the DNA TGTGCCAGCAGCGTAGGGGTAGCTTCGATCAATGAGCAGTTCTTC. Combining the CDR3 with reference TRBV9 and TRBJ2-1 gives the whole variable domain DSGVTQTPKHLITATGQRVTLRCSPRSGDLSVYWYQQSLDQGLQFLIQYYNGEERAKGNILERFSAQQFPDLHSELNLSSLELGDSALYFCASSVGVASINEQFFGPGTRLTVL.

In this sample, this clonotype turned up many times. The CDR3 protein is CASSSRDLKETQYF. The CDR3 DNA reads TGCGCCAGCAGCTCGCGGGACCTAAAAGAGACCCAGTACTTC. This chain uses TRBV5-1 with TRBJ2-5, with D tentatively TRBD2 (6 bases). The CDR3 sequence is 14 residues long. The germline V and J ends were trimmed by 3 bases and 3 bases, with 12 bases remaining between them. CDR1 is SGHRS, CDR2 YFSETQ, per germline.